This section outlines one T cell receptor beta chain sequence together with its context. The target antigen is unknown. TCR beta CDR3 regions were amplified from RNA transcripts. Researchers ran a first-round RT-PCR on the TCR CDR3 using the HTBI primer set. TCRdb independently ran MiXCR on the multiplex PCR reads; one entry per CDR3 protein. The sample yields 600,000 to 700,000 distinct CDR3 sequences, about 45% seen once. This sample stems from a study of T cells in Graves' hyperthyroidism and ophthalmopathy. Overall study results and limits: In simple terms, a model built on 13 V-J features told ophthalmopathy apart from stable hyperthyroidism. Most expanded thyroid clonotypes above 0.001 recurred in blood.

J was trimmed by 7 bases and V by 8 bases; bases with no gene match: 8. From germline, CDR1 is SGHTA and CDR2 FQGNSA. The CDR3 totals 13 residues. This TCR derives from an adult man with Graves' disease, either hyperthyroidism or ophthalmopathy (not recorded which). The chain has TRBV7-2 and TRBJ1-5; 7 bases line up with TRBD1. Sequencing used peripheral blood or thyroid tissue (not recorded which). The CDR3 sequence: CASSPQQGQPQHF. The CDR3 DNA is TGTGCCAGCTCACCACAACAGGGGCAGCCCCAGCATTTT.